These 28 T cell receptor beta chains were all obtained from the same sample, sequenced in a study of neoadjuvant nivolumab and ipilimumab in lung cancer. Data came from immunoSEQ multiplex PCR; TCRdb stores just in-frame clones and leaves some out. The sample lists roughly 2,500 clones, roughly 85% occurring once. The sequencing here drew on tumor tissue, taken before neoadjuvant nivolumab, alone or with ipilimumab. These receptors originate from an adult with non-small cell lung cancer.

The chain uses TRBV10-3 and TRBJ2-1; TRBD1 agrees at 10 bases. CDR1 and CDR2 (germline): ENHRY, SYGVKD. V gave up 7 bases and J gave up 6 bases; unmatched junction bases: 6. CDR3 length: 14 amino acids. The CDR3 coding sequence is TGTGCCATCAACGACAGGGGGCAGTCCAATGAGCAGTTCTTC. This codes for CAINDRGQSNEQFF.

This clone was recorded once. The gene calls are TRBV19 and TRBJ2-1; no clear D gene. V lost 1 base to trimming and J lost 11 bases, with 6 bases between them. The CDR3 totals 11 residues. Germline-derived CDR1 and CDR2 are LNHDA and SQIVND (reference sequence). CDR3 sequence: CASSIVGQQFF. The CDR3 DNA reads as TGTGCCAGTAGTATAGTTGGGCAGCAGTTCTTC. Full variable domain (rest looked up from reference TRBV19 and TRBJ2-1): DGGITQSPKYLFRKEGQNVTLSCEQNLNHDAMYWYRQDPGQGLRLIYYSQIVNDFQKGDIAEGYSVSREKKESFPLTVTSAQKNPTAFYLCASSIVGQQFFGPGTRLTVL.

The CDR3: CASSLTGGADTGELFF. The CDR3 nucleotides are TGCGCCAGCAGCTTGACAGGGGGGGCGGACACCGGGGAGCTGTTTTTT. The chain recombines TRBV5-1 with TRBJ2-2, with a possible D match to TRBD1 (8 bases). This CDR3 spans 16 amino acids. V was trimmed by 1 base and J by 3 bases, leaving 13 bases between them. In germline, CDR1 is SGHRS, CDR2 YFSETQ.

The CDR3 DNA sequence: TGTGCCAGTAGCGTCGGCGGGAGGGCCTCAGGGGGTGAGCAGTTCTTC. It codes for CASSVGGRASGGEQFF. The chain combines TRBV19 with TRBJ2-1; 9 nucleotides agree with TRBD2. Germline values: CDR1 LNHDA, CDR2 SQIVND (reference sequence). V dropped 6 bases and J dropped 9; count of bases not matched to a gene: 15. The CDR3 covers 16 residues.

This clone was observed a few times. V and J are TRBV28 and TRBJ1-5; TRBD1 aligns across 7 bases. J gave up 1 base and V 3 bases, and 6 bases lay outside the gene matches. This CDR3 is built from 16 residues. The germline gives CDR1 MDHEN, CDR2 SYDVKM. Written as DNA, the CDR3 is TGTGCCAGCAGTTTCGCAGGGGGTGGGAGCAATCAGCCCCAGCATTTT. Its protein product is CASSFAGGGSNQPQHF.

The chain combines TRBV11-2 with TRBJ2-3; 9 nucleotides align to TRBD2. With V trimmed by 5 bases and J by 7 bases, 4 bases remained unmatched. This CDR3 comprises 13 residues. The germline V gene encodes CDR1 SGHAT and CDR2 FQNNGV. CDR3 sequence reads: CASSISGRNTQYF. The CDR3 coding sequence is TGTGCCAGCAGCATTAGCGGGAGAAATACGCAGTATTTT.

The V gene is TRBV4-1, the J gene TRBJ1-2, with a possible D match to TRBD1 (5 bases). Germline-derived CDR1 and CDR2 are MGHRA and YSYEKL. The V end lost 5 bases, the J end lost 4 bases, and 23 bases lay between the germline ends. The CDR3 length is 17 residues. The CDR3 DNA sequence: TGCGCCAGCAGCAACTGGCCGGGGCAGGTAGGATCCTATGGCTACACCTTC. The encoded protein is CASSNWPGQVGSYGYTF.

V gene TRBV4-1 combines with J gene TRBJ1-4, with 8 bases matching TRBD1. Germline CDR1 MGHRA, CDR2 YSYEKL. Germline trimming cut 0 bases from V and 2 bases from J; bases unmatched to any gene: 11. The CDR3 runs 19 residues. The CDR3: CASSQDYRDPGGTNEKLFF. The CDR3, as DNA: TGCGCCAGCAGCCAAGATTACAGGGACCCAGGGGGCACTAATGAAAAACTGTTTTTT.

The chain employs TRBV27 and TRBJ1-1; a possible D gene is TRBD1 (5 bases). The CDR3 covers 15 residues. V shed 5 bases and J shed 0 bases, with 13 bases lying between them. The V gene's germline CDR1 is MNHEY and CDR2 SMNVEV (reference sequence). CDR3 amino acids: CASSPRGAMNTEAFF. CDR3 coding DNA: TGTGCCAGCAGTCCCCGCGGGGCCATGAACACTGAAGCTTTCTTT.

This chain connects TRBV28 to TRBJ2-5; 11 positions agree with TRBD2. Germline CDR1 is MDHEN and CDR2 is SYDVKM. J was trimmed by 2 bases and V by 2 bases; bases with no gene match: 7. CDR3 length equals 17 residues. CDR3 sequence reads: CASSLVAGGPRQETQYF. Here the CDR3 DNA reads TGTGCCAGCAGTTTAGTAGCGGGAGGGCCGAGGCAAGAGACCCAGTACTTC.

Here the CDR3 reads CASNWGPYEQYF. In nucleotides, the CDR3 is TGTGCCAGCAACTGGGGGCCCTACGAGCAGTACTTC. V is TRBV5-5 and J is TRBJ2-7; tentative D call: TRBD1 (6 bases). The CDR3 consists of 12 residues. The V end lost 6 bases, the J end lost 2 bases, and 9 bases lay between the germline ends. Looked up from germline, CDR1 is SGHKS and CDR2 is YYEKEE (reference sequence).

CDR3 in amino acids: CASSYPRDRPPRGNTEAFF. As DNA, the CDR3 is TGTGCCAGCAGCTATCCCCGGGACAGGCCTCCCAGAGGGAACACTGAAGCTTTCTTT. The chain has TRBV7-9 and TRBJ1-1; 8 positions agree with TRBD1. The CDR3 has 19 amino acids. Germline V gives CDR1 SEHNR, CDR2 FQNEAQ (reference sequence). The V gene end was trimmed by 4 bases and the J gene end by 1 base; junction bases not matched to a gene: 17.

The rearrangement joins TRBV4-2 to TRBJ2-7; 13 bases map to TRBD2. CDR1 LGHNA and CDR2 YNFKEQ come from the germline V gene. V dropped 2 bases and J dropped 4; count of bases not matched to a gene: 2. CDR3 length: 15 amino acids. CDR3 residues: CASSQTSGRVYEQYF. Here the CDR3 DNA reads TGTGCCAGCAGCCAAACTAGCGGGAGGGTGTACGAGCAGTACTTC.

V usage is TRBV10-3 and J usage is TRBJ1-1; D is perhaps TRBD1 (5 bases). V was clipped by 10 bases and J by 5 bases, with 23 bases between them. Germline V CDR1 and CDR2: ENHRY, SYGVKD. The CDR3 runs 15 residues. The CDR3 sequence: CATHGSRGESTEAFF. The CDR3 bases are TGTGCCACCCACGGAAGTCGAGGGGAATCTACTGAAGCTTTCTTT.

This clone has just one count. The CDR3 nucleotides are TGTGCCAGCAGCACAGGGACAGCCCACACTGAAGCTTTCTTT. It yields the protein CASSTGTAHTEAFF. The rearrangement uses TRBV11-2 and TRBJ1-1; 7 positions match TRBD1. J gave up 3 bases and V 5 bases, and 6 bases lay outside the gene matches. This CDR3 spans 14 amino acids. CDR1 and CDR2 from the germline V gene are SGHAT and FQNNGV.

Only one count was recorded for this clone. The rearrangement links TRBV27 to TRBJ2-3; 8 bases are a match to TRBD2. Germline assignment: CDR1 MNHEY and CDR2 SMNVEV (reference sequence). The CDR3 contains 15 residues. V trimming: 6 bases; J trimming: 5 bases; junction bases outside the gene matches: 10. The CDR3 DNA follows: TGTGCCAGCAGCCTAATTAGCGGGACGGTAGATACGCAGTATTTT. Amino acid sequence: CASSLISGTVDTQYF.

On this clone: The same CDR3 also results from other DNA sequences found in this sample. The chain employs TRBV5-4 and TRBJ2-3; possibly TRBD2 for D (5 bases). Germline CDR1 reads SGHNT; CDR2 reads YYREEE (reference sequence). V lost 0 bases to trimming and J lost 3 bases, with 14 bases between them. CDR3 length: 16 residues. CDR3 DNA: TGTGCCAGCAGCTTGGGCAATCGGGGTTCTACAGATACGCAGTATTTT. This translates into CASSLGNRGSTDTQYF.

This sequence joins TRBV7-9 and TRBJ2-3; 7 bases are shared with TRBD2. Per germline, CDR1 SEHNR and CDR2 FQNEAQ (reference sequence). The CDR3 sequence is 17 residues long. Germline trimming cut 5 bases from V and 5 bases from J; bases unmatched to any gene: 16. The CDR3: CASSAGTTNGVRDTQYF. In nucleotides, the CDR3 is TGTGCCAGCAGCGCCGGGACTACCAATGGAGTTAGAGATACGCAGTATTTT. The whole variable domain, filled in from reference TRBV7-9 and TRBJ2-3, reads DTGVSQNPRHKITKRGQNVTFRCDPISEHNRLYWYRQTLGQGPEFLTYFQNEAQLEKSRLLSDRFSAERPKGSFSTLEIQRTEQGDSAMYLCASSAGTTNGVRDTQYFGPGTRLTVL.

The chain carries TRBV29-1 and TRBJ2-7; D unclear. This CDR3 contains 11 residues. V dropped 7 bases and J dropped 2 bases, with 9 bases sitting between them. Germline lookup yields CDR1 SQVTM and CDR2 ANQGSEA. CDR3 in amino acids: CSARRAYEQYF. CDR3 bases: TGCAGCGCACGCCGTGCCTACGAGCAGTACTTC.

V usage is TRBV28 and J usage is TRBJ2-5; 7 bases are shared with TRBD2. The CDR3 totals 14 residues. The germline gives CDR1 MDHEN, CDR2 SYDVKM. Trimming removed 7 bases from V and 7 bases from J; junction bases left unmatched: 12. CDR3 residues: CASTPAGEGVTQYF. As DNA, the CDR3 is TGTGCCAGCACCCCCGCGGGAGAAGGGGTGACCCAGTACTTC.

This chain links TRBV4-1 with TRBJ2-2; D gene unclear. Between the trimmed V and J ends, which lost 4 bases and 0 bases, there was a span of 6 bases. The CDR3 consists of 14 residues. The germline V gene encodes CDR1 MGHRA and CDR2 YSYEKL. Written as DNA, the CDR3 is TGCGCCAGCAGCCGGACGGCGAACACCGGGGAGCTGTTTTTT. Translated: CASSRTANTGELFF.

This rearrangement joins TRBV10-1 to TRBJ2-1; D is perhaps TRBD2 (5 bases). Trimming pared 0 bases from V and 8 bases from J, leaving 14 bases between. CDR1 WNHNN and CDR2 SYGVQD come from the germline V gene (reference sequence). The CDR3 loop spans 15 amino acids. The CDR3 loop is CASSESNPSWDEQFF. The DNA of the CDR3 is TGCGCCAGCAGTGAGTCGAACCCTAGCTGGGATGAGCAGTTCTTC.

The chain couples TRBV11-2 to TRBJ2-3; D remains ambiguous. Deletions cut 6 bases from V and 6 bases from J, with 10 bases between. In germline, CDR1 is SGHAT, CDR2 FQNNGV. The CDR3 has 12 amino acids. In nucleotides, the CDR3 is TGTGCCAGCAGGGACCCCGGGGATACGCAGTATTTT. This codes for CASRDPGDTQYF.

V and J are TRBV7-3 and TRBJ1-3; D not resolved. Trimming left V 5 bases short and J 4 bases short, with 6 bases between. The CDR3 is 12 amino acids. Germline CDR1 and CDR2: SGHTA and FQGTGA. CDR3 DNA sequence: TGTGCCAGCAGCCCTGACGGAAACACCATATATTTT. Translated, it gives CASSPDGNTIYF.

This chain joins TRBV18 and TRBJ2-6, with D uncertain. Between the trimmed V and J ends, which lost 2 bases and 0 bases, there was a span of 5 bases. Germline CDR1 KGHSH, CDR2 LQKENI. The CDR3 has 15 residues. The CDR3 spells CASSPLSSGANVLTF. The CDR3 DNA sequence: TGTGCCAGCTCACCATTGAGCTCTGGGGCCAACGTCCTGACTTTC.

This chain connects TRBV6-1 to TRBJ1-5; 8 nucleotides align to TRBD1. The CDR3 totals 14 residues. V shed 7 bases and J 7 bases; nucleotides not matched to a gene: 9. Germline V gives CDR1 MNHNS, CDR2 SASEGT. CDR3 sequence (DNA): TGTGCCAGCATTATTCAGGGGGCGGGCCAGCCCCAGCATTTT. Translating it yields CASIIQGAGQPQHF.

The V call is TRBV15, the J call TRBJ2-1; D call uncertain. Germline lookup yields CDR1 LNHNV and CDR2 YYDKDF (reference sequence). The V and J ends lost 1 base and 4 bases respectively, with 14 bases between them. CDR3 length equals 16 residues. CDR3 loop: CATSRVRRSFYNEQFF. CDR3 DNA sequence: TGTGCCACCAGCAGAGTGCGAAGGAGTTTTTACAATGAGCAGTTCTTC.

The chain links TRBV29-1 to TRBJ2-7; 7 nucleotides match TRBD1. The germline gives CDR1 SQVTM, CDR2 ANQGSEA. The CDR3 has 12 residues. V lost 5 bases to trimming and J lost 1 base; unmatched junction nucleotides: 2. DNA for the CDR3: TGCAGCGTTCAGGGACAGTCCTACGAGCAGTACTTC. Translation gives CSVQGQSYEQYF.